The 17 T cell receptor beta chains in this list originate from one sample, sequenced in a study of CD8 T cells in ankylosing spondylitis (dated by TCRdb to about 2017). The library was built by means of 5' RACE. Sequencing was carried out with an Illumina HiSeq 2500. TCRdb itself trimmed the public reads at Q25 with fastp, ran MiXCR and retained productive beta chains. CDR3 protein sequences are deduplicated, and each keeps its most common genes and DNA. A total of approximately 100,000 distinct CDR3 sequences appear in this sample, 7.5% to 9% of them only once. The top ten constitute around a tenth of the sample. Sample: blood, either unsorted or a sorted T cell fraction (not recorded which). These receptors were taken from a male donor with ankylosing spondylitis or in good health (not recorded which).

The CDR3 spells CASSLGGSAYNEQFF. In DNA, the CDR3 is TGTGCCAGCAGTTTGGGCGGGAGCGCCTACAATGAGCAGTTCTTC. V and J are TRBV27 and TRBJ2-1; 7 positions match TRBD2. V lost 3 bases and J lost 2; bases outside the gene matches: 4. CDR1 and CDR2 (germline): MNHEY, SMNVEV (reference sequence). The CDR3 extends over 15 amino acids.

At least ten counts were recorded for this clonotype. The CDR3 DNA sequence: TGCAGTGCTCAACAGGGTTTCGGGTATGGCTACACCTTC. It translates to CSAQQGFGYGYTF. This rearrangement joins TRBV20-1 to TRBJ1-2, with D perhaps TRBD1 (6 bases). CDR1 is DFQATT and CDR2 is SNEGSKA in the germline V gene (reference sequence). Trimming shortened V by 5 bases and J by 5 bases, and 15 bases separated the two germline ends. The CDR3 has 13 amino acids.

This clonotype was seen a handful of times. Being one base from a much bigger clone, this may be a read error. The chain links TRBV4-2 to TRBJ1-4, with D perhaps TRBD1 (6 bases). From germline, CDR1 is LGHNA and CDR2 YNFKEQ. The V gene lost 1 base and the J gene lost 9 bases, with 9 bases spanning the gap. The CDR3 extends over 13 amino acids. The chain's CDR3 is CASSQGTAKKLFF. The CDR3 DNA sequence: TGTGCCAGCAGCCAAGGGACAGCGAAAAAACTGTTTTTT.

In its sample, this clonotype was seen many times. This chain uses TRBV7-8 with TRBJ2-3; D not certain. The V gene's germline CDR1 is SGHVS and CDR2 FQNEAQ. The ends were cut back, 1 base at V and 2 bases at J, with 10 bases in the middle. This CDR3 comprises 15 residues. The DNA of the CDR3 is TGTGCCAGCAGCTTAGGTCGTACAGACACAGATACGCAGTATTTT. Residues: CASSLGRTDTDTQYF. The full variable domain, its missing parts supplied by reference TRBV7-8 and TRBJ2-3, is GAGVSQSPRYKVAKRGQDVALRCDPISGHVSLFWYQQALGQGPEFLTYFQNEAQLDKSGLPSDRFFAERPEGSVSTLKIQRTQQEDSAVYLCASSLGRTDTDTQYFGPGTRLTVL.

This clonotype was counted ten times or more. The rearrangement joins TRBV12-3 or TRBV12-4 to TRBJ2-3; TRBD2 aligns across 14 bases. The CDR3 consists of 17 residues. Trimming took 5 bases from V and 8 from J; bases not matched to a gene: 12. The chain's CDR3 is CASSLQGLAGGISTQYF. The CDR3 region has the DNA TGTGCCAGCAGTCTCCAAGGACTAGCGGGAGGCATCAGTACGCAGTATTTT.

This clonotype was counted at least ten times. This chain links TRBV28 with TRBJ2-7; 8 nucleotides line up with TRBD2. The CDR3 loop spans 21 amino acids. Germline lookup yields CDR1 MDHEN and CDR2 SYDVKM. V lost 4 bases to trimming and J lost 4 bases; unmatched junction nucleotides: 27. CDR3 protein: CASSSPPATSAESVLLYEQYF. Written as DNA, the CDR3 is TGTGCCAGCAGTTCCCCGCCCGCGACTAGCGCGGAGAGCGTACTATTGTACGAGCAGTACTTC.

The chain combines TRBV7-9 with TRBJ2-1; D gene uncertain. The germline V gene has CDR1 SEHNR and CDR2 FQNEAQ (reference sequence). V was pared by 4 bases and J by 6 bases, with 22 bases between. This CDR3 has 17 amino acids. CDR3 residues: CASSSRLTPRQANEQFF. CDR3 in DNA: TGTGCCAGCAGCTCCAGACTTACACCGAGGCAGGCCAATGAGCAGTTCTTC. The full variable domain, with the rest looked up from reference TRBV7-9 and TRBJ2-1, is DTGVSQNPRHKITKRGQNVTFRCDPISEHNRLYWYRQTLGQGPEFLTYFQNEAQLEKSRLLSDRFSAERPKGSFSTLEIQRTEQGDSAMYLCASSSRLTPRQANEQFFGPGTRLTVL.

There are many counts of this clonotype. The chain recombines TRBV9 with TRBJ2-2; 7 nucleotides align to TRBD1. The CDR3 has 15 amino acids. With 3 bases clipped from V and 0 bases from J, the junction kept 2 bases outside the gene matches. Germline-derived CDR1 and CDR2 are SGDLS and YYNGEE. As DNA, the CDR3 is TGTGCCAGCAGCGCGGACAGGCCGAACACCGGGGAGCTGTTTTTT. Protein product: CASSADRPNTGELFF.

This clonotype has ten or more counts. The chain links TRBV20-1 to TRBJ2-7; D is tentatively TRBD1 or TRBD2 (5 bases each). Germline CDR1 and CDR2: DFQATT and SNEGSKA (reference sequence). The CDR3 totals 13 residues. The V and J ends lost 2 bases and 2 bases respectively, with 10 bases between them. For the CDR3, the DNA is TGCAGTGCTAGATCCGGGACCCCCTACGAGCAGTACTTC. Protein product: CSARSGTPYEQYF.

This clonotype was picked up many times. This chain joins TRBV9 and TRBJ1-5, with TRBD1 as a possible D gene (6 bases). The CDR3 is 14 residues long. Germline CDR1 is SGDLS and CDR2 is YYNGEE. The V gene lost 7 bases and the J gene lost 3 bases, with 14 bases spanning the gap. CDR3 amino acids: CASARTAYNQPQHF. Written as DNA, the CDR3 is TGTGCCAGCGCAAGGACAGCCTACAATCAGCCCCAGCATTTT. Looking up the rest from reference TRBV9 and TRBJ1-5 gives the full variable domain: DSGVTQTPKHLITATGQRVTLRCSPRSGDLSVYWYQQSLDQGLQFLIQYYNGEERAKGNILERFSAQQFPDLHSELNLSSLELGDSALYFCASARTAYNQPQHFGDGTRLSIL.

This clonotype was counted many times. The chain has TRBV6-5 and TRBJ1-2; D unresolved. CDR1 is MNHEY and CDR2 is SVGAGI in the germline V gene. Trimming left V 2 bases short and J 8 bases short, with 15 bases between. This CDR3 contains 14 residues. CDR3 nucleotide sequence: TGTGCCAGCAGTTACCAACACGGAACGACGGGCTACACCTTC. As protein: CASSYQHGTTGYTF.

Ten or more counts support this clonotype. The rearrangement joins TRBV27 to TRBJ2-1, with D possibly TRBD1 on 6 matching bases. This CDR3 is 13 amino acids long. Germline V lookup: CDR1 MNHEY, CDR2 SMNVEV (reference sequence). Trimming took 2 bases from V and 6 from J, leaving 8 bases between them. The DNA for the CDR3 is TGTGCCAGCAGTTTAGTGGGGGCCAATGAGCAGTTCTTC. This sequence encodes CASSLVGANEQFF.

This clonotype was counted many times. The chain combines TRBV2 with TRBJ2-3; 9 bases agree with TRBD2. Germline V gene sequence: CDR1 SNHLY, CDR2 FYNNEI. The CDR3 covers 15 residues. Trimming cost V 2 bases and J 6 bases; bases outside gene matches: 6. The CDR3 reads CASSESAGGPDTQYF. CDR3 coding DNA: TGTGCCAGCAGTGAATCGGCGGGAGGGCCGGATACGCAGTATTTT.

The chain is built from TRBV7-1 and TRBJ2-7, with D maybe TRBD1 (6 bases). TRBV7-1 is an open reading frame, and its role is uncertain. Trimming left V 3 bases short and J 3 bases short, with 24 bases between. The CDR3 covers 18 residues. CDR3 in DNA: TGTGCCAGCAGCTCCGGGTTCCTCGGGACAAGACGAAACTACGAGCAGTACTTC. This encodes CASSSGFLGTRRNYEQYF.

This clonotype has ten or more counts. This chain uses TRBV13 with TRBJ2-1; TRBD1 agrees at 7 bases. Unmatched junction bases numbered 4, after V lost 0 bases and J lost 2 bases. The germline V gene encodes CDR1 PRHDT and CDR2 FYEKMQ (reference sequence). The CDR3 loop spans 16 amino acids. CDR3 region: CASSLGQGPPYNEQFF. For the CDR3, the DNA is TGTGCCAGCAGCTTAGGACAGGGGCCTCCCTACAATGAGCAGTTCTTC.

The sample holds many counts of this clonotype. The gene calls are TRBV5-1 and TRBJ2-2; D is perhaps TRBD2 (5 bases). Trimming cost V 4 bases and J 3 bases, with 16 bases left between them. Germline CDR1 SGHRS, CDR2 YFSETQ. The CDR3 contains 16 residues. In nucleotides, the CDR3 is TGCGCCAGCAGCCCAGCTAGTGGGAGCGACACCGGGGAGCTGTTTTTT. Translation gives CASSPASGSDTGELFF.

This clonotype was counted ten times or more. The chain couples TRBV20-1 to TRBJ2-3; D is perhaps TRBD1 or TRBD2 (5 bases each). There are 12 residues in the CDR3. Germline CDR1 DFQATT, CDR2 SNEGSKA (reference sequence). The ends were cut back, 3 bases at V and 4 bases at J, with 8 bases in the middle. Written as DNA, the CDR3 is TGCAGTGCTAGTCTGGGGGCAGATACGCAGTATTTT. It codes for CSASLGADTQYF.